What follows are 13 T cell receptor beta chains derived from one specimen sequenced in a study of control samples from healthy donors and cancer patients. Libraries were prepared by immunoSEQ multiplex PCR; TCRdb keeps only in-frame clonotypes and omits some of them. The sample holds tens of thousands of clones, around 90% seen once. The sequencing input was PBMCs. The origin of the receptors is a middle-aged woman with head and neck cancer.

V gene TRBV5-1 combines with J gene TRBJ2-7; 10 nucleotides agree with TRBD2. CDR1 is SGHRS and CDR2 is YFSETQ in the germline V gene. The CDR3 has 15 amino acids. Losses at the gene ends were 5 bases for V and 7 bases for J; bases not matched to a gene: 12. CDR3 residues: CASRVGSGGAQEQYF. CDR3 DNA: TGCGCCAGCAGGGTGGGCAGCGGGGGGGCGCAAGAGCAGTACTTC. The whole variable domain, remainder taken from reference TRBV5-1 and TRBJ2-7, is KAGVTQTPRYLIKTRGQQVTLSCSPISGHRSVSWYQQTPGQGLQFLFEYFSETQRNKGNFPGRFSGRQFSNSRSEMNVSTLELGDSALYLCASRVGSGGAQEQYFGPGTRLTVT.

V gene TRBV23-1 combines with J gene TRBJ1-1, with a weak D call TRBD1 (5 bases). TRBV23-1 is marked as an open reading frame, function uncertain. Trimming took off 11 bases at V and 3 bases at J, with 19 bases between the two ends. The CDR3 consists of 14 residues. CDR3 DNA: TGCGCCGCGTCCCCCCGAGGGACCTACACTGAAGCTTTCTTT. This encodes CAASPRGTYTEAFF.

The chain employs TRBV19 and TRBJ2-1; 12 bases are shared with TRBD2. This CDR3 region has 16 residues. Looked up from germline, CDR1 is LNHDA and CDR2 is SQIVND (reference sequence). V lost 6 bases and J lost 2; bases outside the gene matches: 5. The CDR3, as DNA: TGTGCCAGTAGCACTAGCGGGAGGAACCCCTACAATGAGCAGTTCTTC. Translating gives CASSTSGRNPYNEQFF.

CDR3: CASTRGEQYF. In DNA form, the CDR3 reads TGTGCCAGCACTAGGGGCGAGCAGTACTTC. This sequence joins TRBV5-8 and TRBJ2-7, with TRBD1 as a possible D gene (5 bases). Germline CDR1 reads SGHTS; CDR2 reads YDEGEE. The CDR3 contains 10 residues. Deletions cut 6 bases from V and 6 bases from J, with 7 bases between.

The chain links TRBV30 to TRBJ1-6; D might be TRBD1 (5 bases). Per germline, CDR1 GTSNPN and CDR2 SVGIG (reference sequence). Trimming took 7 bases from V and 9 from J, leaving 16 bases between them. The CDR3 contains 13 residues. The CDR3 reads CASMRQGTSPLHF. CDR3 nucleotides: TGTGCCTCGATGAGGCAGGGTACTTCACCCCTCCACTTT.

The rearrangement uses TRBV27 and TRBJ2-3; 12 bases are a match to TRBD2. The ends lost 6 bases at V and 4 bases at J; junction bases unmatched: 11. From germline, CDR1 is MNHEY and CDR2 SMNVEV (reference sequence). CDR3 length equals 17 residues. The CDR3 here is CASSGAETSGRADTQYF. Here the CDR3 DNA reads TGTGCCAGCAGCGGTGCCGAGACTAGCGGGAGAGCAGATACGCAGTATTTT.

This chain joins TRBV6-1 and TRBJ2-7, with 7 bases matching TRBD1. The V and J ends lost 3 bases and 12 bases, in that order; junction bases with no gene match: 5. Germline assignment: CDR1 MNHNS and CDR2 SASEGT. This CDR3 is built from 11 residues. In DNA form, the CDR3 reads TGTGCCAGCAGTGATCGACAGGGCCCGTACTTC. The encoded protein is CASSDRQGPYF.

This chain joins TRBV27 and TRBJ2-5, with 9 bases fitting TRBD1. Per the germline V gene, CDR1 is MNHEY and CDR2 is SMNVEV (reference sequence). V trimming: 6 bases; J trimming: 4 bases; junction bases outside the gene matches: 6. This CDR3 spans 14 amino acids. The CDR3, as DNA: TGTGCCAGCAGCACTCGGACAGGGGCAGAGACCCAGTACTTC. Encoded protein: CASSTRTGAETQYF.

V is TRBV6-5 and J is TRBJ2-7; TRBD1 aligns across 8 bases. CDR3 length: 15 residues. Germline V gene sequence: CDR1 MNHEY, CDR2 SVGAGI. V trimming: 5 bases; J trimming: 2 bases; junction bases outside the gene matches: 8. Here the CDR3 reads CASSPRDRPTYEQYF. The CDR3 nucleotides read TGTGCCAGCAGTCCCCGGGACAGGCCTACCTACGAGCAGTACTTC.

The chain carries TRBV11-2 and TRBJ2-2, with TRBD2 matching over 8 bases. Germline assignment: CDR1 SGHAT and CDR2 FQNNGV. The CDR3 has 15 residues. V shed 1 base and J 7 bases; nucleotides not matched to a gene: 5. The CDR3 region is CASSLVERELGELFF. The CDR3 nucleotides are TGTGCCAGCAGCTTAGTCGAGCGGGAGCTCGGGGAGCTGTTTTTT.

To note about this clone: The same CDR3 also results from other DNA sequences found in this sample. The chain has TRBV7-9 and TRBJ1-1; D unclear. Looked up from germline, CDR1 is SEHNR and CDR2 is FQNEAQ (reference sequence). Trimming removed 2 bases at V and 0 bases at J, with 1 base between. The CDR3 covers 12 residues. As DNA, the CDR3 is TGTGCCAGCAGCTTAATGAACACTGAAGCTTTCTTT. Translating gives CASSLMNTEAFF. Looking up the rest from reference TRBV7-9 and TRBJ1-1 gives the full variable domain: DTGVSQNPRHKITKRGQNVTFRCDPISEHNRLYWYRQTLGQGPEFLTYFQNEAQLEKSRLLSDRFSAERPKGSFSTLEIQRTEQGDSAMYLCASSLMNTEAFFGQGTRLTVV.

The chain links TRBV10-1 to TRBJ2-5; tentatively, D is TRBD1 or TRBD2 (5 bases each). The CDR3 sequence is 16 residues long. Trimming pared 3 bases from V and 4 bases from J, leaving 18 bases between. Per germline, CDR1 WNHNN and CDR2 SYGVQD (reference sequence). The CDR3 sequence is CASSDGQGPRRETQYF. The CDR3, as DNA: TGCGCCAGCAGTGATGGTCAGGGACCGCGCAGAGAGACCCAGTACTTC.

The V gene is TRBV7-3, the J gene TRBJ2-3; TRBD2 aligns across 13 bases. Germline assignment: CDR1 SGHTA and CDR2 FQGTGA. J lost 5 bases, V lost 5 bases, and 7 bases had no gene match. This CDR3 comprises 16 residues. The CDR3 nucleotides read TGTGCCAGCAGCCATTCGGGACTAGCGGGAATAGATACGCAGTATTTT. Its protein is CASSHSGLAGIDTQYF. The entire variable domain, with the rest obtained from reference TRBV7-3 and TRBJ2-3, is as follows: GAGVSQTPSNKVTEKGKYVELRCDPISGHTALYWYRQSLGQGPEFLIYFQGTGAADDSGLPNDRFFAVRPEGSVSTLKIQRTERGDSAVYLCASSHSGLAGIDTQYFGPGTRLTVL.